One sample yielded the 12 T cell receptor beta chains listed below, sequenced in a study of blood T cell repertoires in COVID-19. Assay used: immunoSEQ multiplex PCR; TCRdb lists only in-frame clones, some missing. The table lists some 290,000 clones, around nine tenths of them singletons, with over 8.5% in the top ten. The sample comprised peripheral blood. These receptors were collected from a woman between 25 and 40 years old with COVID-19, enrolled during active disease.

This clone was found a few times. V and J are TRBV3-1 (or the pseudogene TRBV3-2) and TRBJ1-2, with TRBD1 matching over 7 bases. The CDR3 loop spans 14 amino acids. Germline V CDR1 and CDR2: LGHDT, YNNKEL (reference sequence). The junction had 8 bases not matched to a gene; V was cut back by 6 bases and J by 4 bases. In nucleotides, the CDR3 is TGTGCCAGCAGGTTGGGACAGATCCCCTATGGCTACACCTTC. The encoded protein is CASRLGQIPYGYTF.

For the CDR3, the DNA is TGTGCCAGCAGTTTATCGAGGGCAGGTCGGGATGAGCAGTTCTTC. It specifies CASSLSRAGRDEQFF. The chain carries TRBV27 and TRBJ2-1; TRBD2 might be the D (5 bases). Trimming left V 0 bases short and J 8 bases short, with 14 bases between. Germline assignment: CDR1 MNHEY and CDR2 SMNVEV (reference sequence). CDR3 length equals 15 residues.

This chain links TRBV18 with TRBJ2-7; TRBD1 might be the D (5 bases). Trimming shortened V by 2 bases and J by 0 bases, and 14 bases separated the two germline ends. The CDR3 is made up of 16 amino acids. The germline V gene has CDR1 KGHSH and CDR2 LQKENI. Here the CDR3 DNA reads TGTGCCAGCTCACCATTAGGGGTCCAGAGCTCCTACGAGCAGTACTTC. It specifies CASSPLGVQSSYEQYF. The entire variable domain, with the rest obtained from reference TRBV18 and TRBJ2-7, is as follows: NAGVMQNPRHLVRRRGQEARLRCSPMKGHSHVYWYRQLPEEGLKFMVYLQKENIIDESGMPKERFSAEFPKEGPSILRIQQVVRGDSAAYFCASSPLGVQSSYEQYFGPGTRLTVT.

In this sample, this clone turned up once. The chain links TRBV7-2 to TRBJ1-4; TRBD1 agrees at 7 bases. This CDR3 is 15 amino acids long. Germline CDR1 SGHTA, CDR2 FQGNSA. V gave up 5 bases and J gave up 8 bases; unmatched junction bases: 11. CDR3 in amino acids: CASSTATGIGEKLFF. In DNA form, the CDR3 reads TGTGCCAGCAGCACCGCGACAGGGATCGGCGAAAAACTGTTTTTT. The full variable domain, completed using reference TRBV7-2 and TRBJ1-4, is GAGVSQSPSNKVTEKGKDVELRCDPISGHTALYWYRQSLGQGLEFLIYFQGNSAPDKSGLPSDRFSAERTGGSVSTLTIQRTQQEDSAVYLCASSTATGIGEKLFFGSGTQLSVL.

The chain's CDR3 is CASSLVTGAEAFF. The CDR3 DNA is TGTGCCAGCAGCTTAGTTACAGGGGCTGAAGCTTTCTTT. The V call is TRBV11-2, the J call TRBJ1-1; 7 nucleotides align to TRBD1. The CDR3 has 13 amino acids. Losses at the gene ends were 1 base for V and 6 bases for J; bases not matched to a gene: 2. Looked up from germline, CDR1 is SGHAT and CDR2 is FQNNGV.

The V call is TRBV28, the J call TRBJ1-2, with unresolved D. This CDR3 region has 15 residues. Germline V gene data show CDR1 as MDHEN and CDR2 as SYDVKM. V lost 2 bases, J lost 3 bases, and 13 bases lay in between. CDR3 sequence (DNA): TGTGCCAGCAGTTTAGGGCCAGACACGTACTATGGCTACACCTTC. Translated: CASSLGPDTYYGYTF.

The chain has TRBV30 and TRBJ1-1; 7 bases are a match to TRBD1. The CDR3 length is 14 residues. Unmatched junction bases numbered 3, after V lost 2 bases and J lost 0 bases. Germline V CDR1 and CDR2: GTSNPN, SVGIG (reference sequence). The CDR3: CAWSSRGMNTEAFF. In nucleotides, the CDR3 is TGTGCCTGGAGTTCCAGGGGGATGAACACTGAAGCTTTCTTT.

The CDR3 DNA reads TGTGCCAGCAGCTTCGAAGGGACAGGGAGTGGCGAGCAGTACTTC. Translating it yields CASSFEGTGSGEQYF. The chain uses TRBV7-2 and TRBJ2-7, with 9 bases aligning to TRBD1. V lost 3 bases to trimming and J lost 6 bases; unmatched junction nucleotides: 9. CDR1 and CDR2 (germline): SGHTA, FQGNSA. CDR3 size: 15 residues.

The chain employs TRBV24-1 and TRBJ1-1; possibly TRBD1 for D (5 bases). Trimming stripped 9 bases from V and 1 base from J, with 8 bases between. Germline V CDR1 and CDR2: KGHDR, SFDVKD. This CDR3 is 12 amino acids long. CDR3 region: CATSGGNTEAFF. In DNA, the CDR3 is TGTGCCACCTCCGGGGGGAACACTGAAGCTTTCTTT.

This chain uses TRBV3-1 (or the pseudogene TRBV3-2) with TRBJ1-6; the match to TRBD1 covers 7 bases. After removal of 0 bases from V and 10 bases from J, the junction contained 6 bases not matched to a gene. This CDR3 contains 15 residues. Germline V lookup: CDR1 LGHDT, CDR2 YNNKEL (reference sequence). As DNA, the CDR3 is TGTGCCAGCAGCCAAGAGGGCAGGGGGTGGTCACCCCTCCACTTT. This codes for CASSQEGRGWSPLHF.

The V and J genes are TRBV19 and TRBJ2-3; 7 bases agree with TRBD1. The V and J ends lost 11 bases and 0 bases, in that order; junction bases with no gene match: 8. Germline V gives CDR1 LNHDA, CDR2 SQIVND (reference sequence). This CDR3 has 14 amino acids. CDR3 loop: CAAKQGPSTDTQYF. The DNA for the CDR3 is TGTGCCGCCAAACAGGGGCCGAGCACAGATACGCAGTATTTT.

This clone turned up a few times. This chain uses TRBV3-1 (or the pseudogene TRBV3-2) with TRBJ2-7; TRBD1 might be the D (6 bases). Germline V CDR1 and CDR2: LGHDT, YNNKEL (reference sequence). V was clipped by 7 bases and J by 0 bases, with 22 bases between them. The CDR3 extends over 17 amino acids. CDR3 region: CASTSRREQDSSYEQYF. DNA of the CDR3: TGTGCCAGCACCTCAAGAAGAGAACAGGACAGCTCCTACGAGCAGTACTTC.